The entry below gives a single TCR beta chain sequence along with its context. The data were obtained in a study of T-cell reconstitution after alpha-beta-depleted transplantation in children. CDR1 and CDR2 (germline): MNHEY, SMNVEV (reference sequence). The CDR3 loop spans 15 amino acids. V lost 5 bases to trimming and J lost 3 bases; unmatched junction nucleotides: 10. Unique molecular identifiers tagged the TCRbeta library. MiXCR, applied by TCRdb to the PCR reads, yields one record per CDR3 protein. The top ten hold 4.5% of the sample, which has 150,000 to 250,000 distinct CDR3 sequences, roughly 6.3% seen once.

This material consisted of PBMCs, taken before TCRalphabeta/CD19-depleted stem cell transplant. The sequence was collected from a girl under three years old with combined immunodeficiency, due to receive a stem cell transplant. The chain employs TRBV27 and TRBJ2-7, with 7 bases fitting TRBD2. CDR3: CASSPRAGSIYEQYF. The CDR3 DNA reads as TGTGCCAGCAGTCCACGAGCGGGATCTATCTACGAGCAGTACTTC.